The TCR beta chain under discussion was sequenced for a study of blood T cell repertoires in COVID-19. Study overall: Material from acute and convalescent COVID-19 was sourced from the United States, Italy and Spain.

This clone was seen a single time. The assay was immunoSEQ multiplex PCR, and TCRdb's table has in-frame clones only and misses some. The sample has about 77,000 clones, more than 90% seen once; the top ten hold 15% to 20%. The germline gives CDR1 KGHDR, CDR2 SFDVKD. The CDR3 spans 13 residues. V gave up 5 bases and J gave up 5 bases, with 12 bases separating them. This clonotype originated in a woman aged 80 or older with active or convalescent COVID-19. The material sequenced was peripheral blood. The genes are TRBV24-1 and TRBJ2-7; D possibly corresponds to TRBD1 (6 bases). CDR3: CATSVWGQDEQYF. The CDR3 DNA is TGTGCCACCAGTGTTTGGGGGCAGGACGAGCAGTACTTC.